Sequencing of this T cell receptor beta chain was carried out in a study of blood T cell repertoires in COVID-19. V was trimmed by 1 base and J by 1 base, leaving 20 bases between them. Germline CDR1 LGHNT, CDR2 FRNRAP. CDR3 length: 20 residues. The table came from immunoSEQ multiplex PCR; TCRdb's copy has only in-frame clones and leaves some out. Here the sample spans about 440,000 clones, around 88% being singletons. This clone is a singleton in its sample. The sequence was collected from a woman aged 50 to 60 with COVID-19, enrolled during active disease. The genes are TRBV12-5 and TRBJ2-6; D possibly corresponds to TRBD1 (6 bases). Sequencing used peripheral blood. CDR3 nucleotides: TGTGCTAGTGGTTTGGGAGACAGGAAAACTACCGTATCTGGGGCCAACGTCCTGACTTTC. Translating it yields CASGLGDRKTTVSGANVLTF. The entire variable domain, with the rest obtained from reference TRBV12-5 and TRBJ2-6, is as follows: DARVTQTPRHKVTEMGQEVTMRCQPILGHNTVFWYRQTMMQGLELLAYFRNRAPLDDSGMPKDRFSAEMPDATLATLKIQPSEPRDSAVYFCASGLGDRKTTVSGANVLTFGAGSRLTVL.